The following is a T cell receptor beta chain sequence with its context. Its antigen is currently unknown. Clones were read by immunoSEQ multiplex PCR, and TCRdb kept only the in-frame ones, dropping some. The sample includes 90,000 to 130,000 clones, around 93% of them seen just once. This sample is drawn from a study of T cell responses to AZD1222 COVID-19 vaccine. The overall study: Pooling was applied to second doses at about 4 or about 12 weeks.

Study outcomes and limitations: Spike-specific TCR breadth and depth were elevated following two AZD1222 doses. Donors were mostly white British, more females; clonal diversity possibly underestimated. Dominant CD4 TCR responses targeted spike regions 160-218 and 743-854.

V dropped 4 bases and J dropped 0 bases, with 13 bases sitting between them. The CDR3 consists of 15 residues. Germline CDR1 is LNHDA and CDR2 is SQIVND (reference sequence). Sequencing was performed on peripheral blood, taken on day 0 of AZD1222 vaccination. The chain is built from TRBV19 and TRBJ2-7; weak D call: TRBD2 (6 bases). This receptor was taken from an adult in good health. CDR3 coding DNA: TGTGCCAGTAGTACCTTCGGCGGGGCCTCCTACGAGCAGTACTTC. Protein product: CASSTFGGASYEQYF.